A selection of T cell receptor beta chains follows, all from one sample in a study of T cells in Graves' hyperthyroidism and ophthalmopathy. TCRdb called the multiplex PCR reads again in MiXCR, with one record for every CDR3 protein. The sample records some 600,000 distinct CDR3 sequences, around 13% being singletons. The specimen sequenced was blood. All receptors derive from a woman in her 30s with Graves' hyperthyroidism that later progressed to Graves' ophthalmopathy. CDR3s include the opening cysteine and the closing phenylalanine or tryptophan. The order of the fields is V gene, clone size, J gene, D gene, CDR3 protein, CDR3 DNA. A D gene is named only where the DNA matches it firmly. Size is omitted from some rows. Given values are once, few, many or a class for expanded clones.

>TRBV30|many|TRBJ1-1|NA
CAWSVSGWQAFF
TGTGCCTGGAGTGTGTCGGGCTGGCAAGCTTTCTTT
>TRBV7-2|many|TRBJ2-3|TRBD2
CASSPGTSGSPQYF
TGTGCCAGCAGCCCTGGGACTAGCGGTTCACCGCAGTATTTT
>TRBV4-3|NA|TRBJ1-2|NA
CASSQEIQGAANYGYTF
TGCGCCAGCAGCCAAGAAATCCAGGGAGCAGCTAACTATGGCTACACCTTC
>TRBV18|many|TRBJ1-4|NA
CASSLRDTTNEKLFF
TGTGCCAGCTCGCTTCGGGACACAACTAATGAAAAACTGTTTTTT
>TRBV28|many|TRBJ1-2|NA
CASSSRRGRVNYGYTF
TGTGCCAGCAGTTCCCGGAGGGGGAGAGTAAACTATGGCTACACCTTC
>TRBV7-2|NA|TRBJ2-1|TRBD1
CASSYQGTGGGEQFF
TGTGCCAGCAGCTACCAAGGGACAGGGGGAGGTGAGCAGTTCTTC
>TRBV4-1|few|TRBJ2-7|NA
CASSQDGTGEQYF
TGCGCCAGCAGCCAAGACGGGACGGGTGAGCAGTACTTC
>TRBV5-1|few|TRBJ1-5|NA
CASSLAGTVNQPQHF
TGCGCCAGCAGCTTGGCCGGGACGGTCAATCAGCCCCAGCATTTT
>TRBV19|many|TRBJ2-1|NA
CASSIDRGQIYNEQFF
TGTGCCAGTAGTATAGACAGAGGACAGATCTACAATGAGCAGTTCTTC
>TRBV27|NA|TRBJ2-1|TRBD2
CASSSLAGIYNEQFF
TGTGCCAGCAGTTCACTAGCGGGAATCTACAATGAGCAGTTCTTC
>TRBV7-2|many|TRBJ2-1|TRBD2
CASSLRAGEVNEQFF
TGTGCCAGCAGCTTAAGAGCGGGAGAGGTCAATGAGCAGTTCTTC
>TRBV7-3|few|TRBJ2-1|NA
CASSLPTSEQFF
TGTGCCAGCAGCTTGCCAACTAGTGAGCAGTTCTTC
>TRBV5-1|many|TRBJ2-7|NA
CASSPAGPSSYEQYF
TGCGCCAGCAGCCCAGCGGGCCCTAGCTCCTACGAGCAGTACTTC
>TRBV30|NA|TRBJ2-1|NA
CAWRKGLHHSYNEQFF
TGTGCCTGGAGGAAAGGGCTCCACCACTCCTACAATGAGCAGTTCTTC
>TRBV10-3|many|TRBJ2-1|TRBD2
CAISATGLGYNEQFF
TGTGCCATCAGCGCGACGGGACTAGGGTACAATGAGCAGTTCTTC
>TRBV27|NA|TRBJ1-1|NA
CASSSNRVRGGSTEAFF
TGTGCCAGCAGTTCTAACAGGGTAAGGGGAGGCAGCACTGAAGCTTTCTTT
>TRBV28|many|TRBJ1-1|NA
CASSTTPSLIEAFF
TGTGCCAGCAGTACCACGCCATCCCTTATTGAAGCTTTCTTT
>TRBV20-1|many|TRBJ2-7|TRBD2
CSARDGLAGGEQYF
TGCAGTGCTAGAGACGGGCTAGCGGGAGGCGAGCAGTACTTC
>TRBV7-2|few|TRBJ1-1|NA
CASSLPGVAFF
TGTGCCAGCAGCTTACCAGGGGTGGCTTTCTTT
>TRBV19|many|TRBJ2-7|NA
CASSKQLRSYEQYF
TGTGCCAGTAGTAAGCAGCTGCGGAGCTACGAGCAGTACTTC
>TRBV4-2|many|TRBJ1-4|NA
CASSQDRGSREKLFF
TGTGCCAGCAGCCAAGATAGGGGGAGTCGGGAAAAACTGTTTTTT
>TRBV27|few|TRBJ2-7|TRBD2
CASTSPGLAGGLQYF
TGTGCCAGCACGTCCCCGGGACTAGCGGGAGGGTTGCAGTACTTC
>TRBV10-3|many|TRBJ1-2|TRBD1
CAIGGQGVGDYGYTF
TGTGCCATCGGAGGACAGGGGGTGGGGGACTATGGCTACACCTTC
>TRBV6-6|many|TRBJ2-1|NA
CASSYRAKPHNEQFF
TGTGCCAGCAGTTACCGTGCGAAACCCCACAATGAGCAGTTCTTC
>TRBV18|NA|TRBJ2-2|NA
CASSQTDNTGELFF
TGTGCCAGCTCCCAGACAGATAACACCGGGGAGCTGTTTTTT
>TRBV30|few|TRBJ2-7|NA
CAWSAGRDEQYF
TGTGCCTGGAGTGCAGGTCGCGACGAGCAGTACTTC
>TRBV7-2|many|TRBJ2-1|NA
CASELSPSSYNEQFF
TGTGCCAGCGAGCTTAGTCCGAGCTCCTACAATGAGCAGTTCTTC
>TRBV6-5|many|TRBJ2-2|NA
CASSYNSRAAGGGELFF
TGTGCCAGCAGTTACAACTCACGGGCCGCCGGGGGCGGGGAGCTGTTTTTT
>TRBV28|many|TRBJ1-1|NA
CASSFLTDSFNTEAFF
TGTGCCAGCAGTTTCTTGACGGACTCGTTTAACACTGAAGCTTTCTTT
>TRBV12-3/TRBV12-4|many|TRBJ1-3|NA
CASSFDSSGNTIYF
TGTGCCAGCAGTTTCGACAGCTCTGGAAACACCATATATTTT
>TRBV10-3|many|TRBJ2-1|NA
CAISDTNNEQFF
TGTGCCATCAGTGACACCAACAATGAGCAGTTCTTC
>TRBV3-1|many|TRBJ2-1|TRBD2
CASSTERLAGDNEQFF
TGTGCCAGCAGCACCGAAAGACTAGCGGGAGATAATGAGCAGTTCTTC
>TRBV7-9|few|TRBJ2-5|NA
CASSSPSGSANIQETQYF
TGTGCCAGCAGCTCCCCTTCTGGTAGCGCCAATATCCAAGAGACCCAGTACTTC
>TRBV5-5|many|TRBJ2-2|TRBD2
CASSLVRTSGWSDTGELFF
TGTGCCAGCAGCTTGGTCCGGACTAGCGGGTGGTCGGACACCGGGGAGCTGTTTTTT
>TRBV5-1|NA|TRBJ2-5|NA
CSSSASTWGETQYF
TGCTCCAGCAGCGCTTCGACCTGGGGGGAGACCCAGTACTTC
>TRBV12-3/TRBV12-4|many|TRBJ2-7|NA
CASSWTVDEQYF
TGTGCCAGCAGTTGGACAGTTGACGAGCAGTACTTC
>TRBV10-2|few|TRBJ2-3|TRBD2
CASETGGADTQYF
TGCGCCAGTGAGACGGGGGGGGCAGATACGCAGTATTTT
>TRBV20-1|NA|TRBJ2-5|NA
CSVDKAETQYF
TGCAGTGTGGACAAGGCGGAGACCCAGTACTTC
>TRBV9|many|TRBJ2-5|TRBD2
CASSSRGGSQETQYF
TGTGCCAGCAGCTCCAGAGGCGGGAGTCAAGAGACCCAGTACTTC
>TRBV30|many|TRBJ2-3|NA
CALGAGSTDTQYF
TGTGCGCTGGGGGCAGGTAGCACAGATACGCAGTATTTT
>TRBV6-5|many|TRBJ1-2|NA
CASSYSPPGIYGYTF
TGTGCCAGCAGTTACTCCCCCCCAGGGATCTATGGCTACACCTTC
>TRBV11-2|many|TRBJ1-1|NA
CASSRGISVLGTEAFF
TGTGCCAGCAGCAGGGGAATATCCGTTTTGGGGACTGAAGCTTTCTTT
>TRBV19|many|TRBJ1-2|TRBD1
CASSVTGVLYGYTF
TGTGCCAGTAGTGTTACAGGGGTCCTCTATGGCTACACCTTC
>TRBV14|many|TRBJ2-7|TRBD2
CASSQGVLAGEYEQYF
TGTGCCAGCAGCCAAGGCGTCCTAGCGGGAGAATACGAGCAGTACTTC
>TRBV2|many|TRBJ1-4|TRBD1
CASSTLGQGNEKLFF
TGTGCCAGCAGTACACTAGGACAGGGTAATGAAAAACTGTTTTTT
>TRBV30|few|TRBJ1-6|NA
CAWKGAGNSPLHF
TGTGCCTGGAAGGGCGCGGGTAATTCACCCCTCCACTTT
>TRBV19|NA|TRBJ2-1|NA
CASSMWDLSYNEQFF
TGTGCCAGTAGTATGTGGGATCTGTCCTACAATGAGCAGTTCTTC
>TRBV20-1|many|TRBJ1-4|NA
CSARDLVSSGEKLFF
TGCAGTGCTAGGGACCTGGTCTCATCAGGGGAAAAACTGTTTTTT